This T cell receptor beta chain was identified in a study of shared clonotypes between healthy human individuals. Turning to the study itself: Three plates were used per donor for CD4 naive, three for CD4 memory, two for CD8 naive and one for CD8 memory.

Generated by immunoSEQ multiplex PCR, the TCRdb table keeps only in-frame clones and is missing some. Seen here are about 2 million clones, approximately 95% observed once, and the top ten hold around 0.13%. This CDR3 comprises 16 residues. With 5 bases removed from V and 6 bases from J, the gap between germline ends came to 23 bases. Germline values: CDR1 MGHRA, CDR2 YSYEKL. This TCR came from a young man in good health. The genes are TRBV4-1 and TRBJ2-7; D is perhaps TRBD1 (6 bases). The source material was naive CD4+ T cells sorted from blood. Subset indicated: CD45RA+ positively selected. CDR3 DNA sequence: TGCGCCAGCAGCTACGCCACAGGGTTTTCTGTGGGCGAGCAGTACTTC. It translates to CASSYATGFSVGEQYF.